This T cell receptor beta chain was sequenced in a study of T cell responses to AZD1222 COVID-19 vaccine. Study-wide results and caveats: Nearly half of unique spike-specific TCRs reportedly avoided B.1.351 and B.1.1.7 mutated regions. Only 5 or 6 AZD1222 recipients were seropositive at baseline. Donors skewed white British and female; clonal diversity was possibly underestimated.

Worth noting for this clone: Its antigen is currently unknown.

Method: immunoSEQ multiplex PCR; TCRdb's copy keeps in-frame clones and lacks some. Of under 200,000 clones in the sample, 85% to 95% were seen once. This CDR3 is 15 amino acids long. Germline values: CDR1 SGDLS, CDR2 YYNGEE. V lost 3 bases and J lost 4, with 14 bases in between. The receptor's source is an adult in good health. The V gene is TRBV9, the J gene TRBJ1-3; the D is unclear. The source material was peripheral blood, sampled on day 0 of AZD1222 vaccination. The CDR3 region has the DNA TGTGCCAGCAGCGGCGCACCTCCTGGGGGAAACACCATATATTTT. Translated, it gives CASSGAPPGGNTIYF.